Here is one TCR beta chain with its context. These data originate in a study of cytotoxic CD8 clonotypes in ibrutinib-treated CLL. Study-wide background: Mean values per sample were a few hundred thousand productive templates and under 100,000 productive rearrangements.

Assay used: immunoSEQ multiplex PCR; TCRdb lists only in-frame clones, some missing. The sample holds roughly 150,000 clones; roughly three quarters are singletons and the top ten take about 5%. The CDR3 is 15 amino acids. Trimming stripped 6 bases from V and 2 bases from J, with 13 bases between. The germline CDR1 and CDR2 sequences are MNHEY and SVGAGI. The receptor comes from a human donor with chronic lymphocytic leukemia. Material: PBMCs, obtained after 24 months of ibrutinib treatment. J is TRBJ1-4 and V is TRBV6-5; maybe TRBD1 (6 bases). The CDR3 protein is CASSLRGWTNEKLFF. CDR3 DNA sequence: TGTGCCAGCAGCCTCAGGGGCTGGACTAATGAAAAACTGTTTTTT.